This TCR beta chain was captured by sequencing in a study of blood T cell repertoires in COVID-19. In germline, CDR1 is SGHTA, CDR2 FQGNSA. With termini counted, the CDR3 has 19 amino acids. With regard to this clone: The DNA is omitted, as the CDR3 cannot be located on it reliably, and the CDR3 follows TCRdb's listing.

Sequencing used immunoSEQ multiplex PCR; TCRdb keeps in-frame clones, though not all of them. The data hold fewer than 450,000 clones, with approximately 89% observed a single time. The TCR sequence derives from a woman aged 18-29 years who had recovered from COVID-19. The chain employs TRBV7-2 and TRBJ1-2; the table's D call, TRBD1, was not checked against the DNA. Sample: peripheral blood. This chain's CDR3 is CASSLTGGSYGEDFRGYTF.